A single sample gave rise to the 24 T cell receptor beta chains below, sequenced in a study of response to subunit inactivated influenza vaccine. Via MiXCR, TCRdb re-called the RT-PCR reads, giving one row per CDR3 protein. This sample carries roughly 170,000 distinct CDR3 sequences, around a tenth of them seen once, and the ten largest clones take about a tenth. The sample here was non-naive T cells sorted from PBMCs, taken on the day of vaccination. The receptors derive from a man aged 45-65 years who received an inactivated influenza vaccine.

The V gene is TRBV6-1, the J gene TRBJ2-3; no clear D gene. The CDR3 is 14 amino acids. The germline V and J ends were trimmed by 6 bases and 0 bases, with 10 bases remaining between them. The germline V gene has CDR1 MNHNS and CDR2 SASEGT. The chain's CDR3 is CASSARHSTDTQYF. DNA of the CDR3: TGTGCCAGCAGCGCCCGTCACAGCACAGATACGCAGTATTTT.

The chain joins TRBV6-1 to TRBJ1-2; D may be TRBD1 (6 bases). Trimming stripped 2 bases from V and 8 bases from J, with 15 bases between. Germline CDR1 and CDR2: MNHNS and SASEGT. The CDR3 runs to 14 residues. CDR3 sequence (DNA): TGTGCCAGCAGTGAACGGCCGGGGGCATGGGGCTACACCTTC. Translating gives CASSERPGAWGYTF.

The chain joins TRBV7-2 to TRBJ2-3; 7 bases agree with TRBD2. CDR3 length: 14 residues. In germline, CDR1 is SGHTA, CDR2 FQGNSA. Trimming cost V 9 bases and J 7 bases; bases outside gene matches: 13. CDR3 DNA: TGTGCCAGTTCAAGGGCTAGCGGAGGGAATACGCAGTATTTT. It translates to CASSRASGGNTQYF. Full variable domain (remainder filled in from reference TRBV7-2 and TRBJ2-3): GAGVSQSPSNKVTEKGKDVELRCDPISGHTALYWYRQSLGQGLEFLIYFQGNSAPDKSGLPSDRFSAERTGGSVSTLTIQRTQQEDSAVYLCASSRASGGNTQYFGPGTRLTVL.

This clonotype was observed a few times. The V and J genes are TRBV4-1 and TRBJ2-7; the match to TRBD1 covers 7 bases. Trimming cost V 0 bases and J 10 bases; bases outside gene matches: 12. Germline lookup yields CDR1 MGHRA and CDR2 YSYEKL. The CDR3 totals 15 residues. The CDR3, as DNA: TGCGCCAGCAGCCAAGATGGGTGGCAGGGGGAAGTTCAGTACTTC. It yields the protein CASSQDGWQGEVQYF.

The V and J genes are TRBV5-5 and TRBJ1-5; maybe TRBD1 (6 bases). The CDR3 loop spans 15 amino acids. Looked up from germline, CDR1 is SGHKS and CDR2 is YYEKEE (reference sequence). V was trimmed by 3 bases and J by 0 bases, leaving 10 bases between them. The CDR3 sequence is CASSWGHGSNQPQHF. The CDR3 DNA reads TGTGCCAGCAGCTGGGGACACGGTAGCAATCAGCCCCAGCATTTT. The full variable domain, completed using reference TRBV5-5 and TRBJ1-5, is DAGVTQSPTHLIKTRGQQVTLRCSPISGHKSVSWYQQVLGQGPQFIFQYYEKEERGRGNFPDRFSARQFPNYSSELNVNALLLGDSALYLCASSWGHGSNQPQHFGDGTRLSIL.

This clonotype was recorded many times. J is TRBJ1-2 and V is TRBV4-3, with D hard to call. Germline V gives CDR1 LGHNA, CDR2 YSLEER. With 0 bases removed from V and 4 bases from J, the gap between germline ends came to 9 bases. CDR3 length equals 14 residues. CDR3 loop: CASSQDPSGYGYTF. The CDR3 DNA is TGCGCCAGCAGCCAAGACCCCTCGGGCTATGGCTACACCTTC.

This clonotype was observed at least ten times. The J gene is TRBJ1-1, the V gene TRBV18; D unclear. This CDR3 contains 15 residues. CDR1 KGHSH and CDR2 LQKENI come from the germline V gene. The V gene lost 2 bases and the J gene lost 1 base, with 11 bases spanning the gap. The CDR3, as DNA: TGTGCCAGCTCACCAGGTCAGGCACCGAACACTGAAGCTTTCTTT. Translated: CASSPGQAPNTEAFF.

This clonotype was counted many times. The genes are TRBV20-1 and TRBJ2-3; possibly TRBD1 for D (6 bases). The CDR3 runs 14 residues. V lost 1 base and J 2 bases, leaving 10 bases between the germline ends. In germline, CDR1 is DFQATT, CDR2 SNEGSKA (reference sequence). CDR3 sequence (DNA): TGCAGTGCTAGAGGTAACAGGGACACAGATACGCAGTATTTT. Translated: CSARGNRDTDTQYF.

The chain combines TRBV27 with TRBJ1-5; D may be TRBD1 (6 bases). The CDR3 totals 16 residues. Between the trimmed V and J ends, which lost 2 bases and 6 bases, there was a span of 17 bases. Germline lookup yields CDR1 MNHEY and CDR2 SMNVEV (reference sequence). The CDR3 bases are TGTGCCAGCAGTTTAGAGGGGGGGCAGGTGAGTCAGCCCCAGCATTTT. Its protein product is CASSLEGGQVSQPQHF.

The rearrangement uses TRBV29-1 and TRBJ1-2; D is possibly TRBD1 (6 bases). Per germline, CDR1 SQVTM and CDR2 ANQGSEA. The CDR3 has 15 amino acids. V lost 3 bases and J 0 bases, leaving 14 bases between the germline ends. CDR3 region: CSVDEDRAPNYGYTF. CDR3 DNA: TGCAGCGTTGACGAGGACAGAGCTCCTAACTATGGCTACACCTTC. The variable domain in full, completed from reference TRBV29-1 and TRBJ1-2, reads SAVISQKPSRDICQRGTSLTIQCQVDSQVTMMFWYRQQPGQSLTLIATANQGSEATYESGFVIDKFPISRPNLTFSTLTVSNMSPEDSSIYLCSVDEDRAPNYGYTFGSGTRLTVV.

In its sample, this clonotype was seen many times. CDR3 residues: CSATISGTPLTDTQYF. CDR3 sequence (DNA): TGCAGTGCTACCATCTCCGGGACTCCCCTCACAGATACGCAGTATTTT. The V call is TRBV20-1, the J call TRBJ2-3; D possibly corresponds to TRBD2 (6 bases). CDR1 DFQATT and CDR2 SNEGSKA come from the germline V gene (reference sequence). The length of the CDR3 is 16 residues. V lost 4 bases and J lost 2, with 19 bases in between.

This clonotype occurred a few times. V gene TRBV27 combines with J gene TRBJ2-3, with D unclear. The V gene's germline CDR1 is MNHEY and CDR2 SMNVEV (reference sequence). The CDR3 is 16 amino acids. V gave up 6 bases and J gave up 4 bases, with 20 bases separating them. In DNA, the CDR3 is TGTGCCAGCAGGGGAAGGGCACAACGTCGGGCAGATACGCAGTATTTT. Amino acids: CASRGRAQRRADTQYF.

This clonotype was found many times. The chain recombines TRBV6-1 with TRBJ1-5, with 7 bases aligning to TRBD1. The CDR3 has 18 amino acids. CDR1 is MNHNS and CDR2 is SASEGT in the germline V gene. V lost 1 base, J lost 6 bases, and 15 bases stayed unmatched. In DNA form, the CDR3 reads TGTGCCAGCAGTGAAGGGGGCCTACCGGGACAGCTCACTCAGCCCCAGCATTTT. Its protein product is CASSEGGLPGQLTQPQHF.

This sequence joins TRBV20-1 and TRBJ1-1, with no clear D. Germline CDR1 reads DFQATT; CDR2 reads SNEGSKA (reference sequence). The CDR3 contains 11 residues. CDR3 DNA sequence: TGCAGCCCTGTCCGGAACACTGAAGCTTTCTTT. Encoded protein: CSPVRNTEAFF.

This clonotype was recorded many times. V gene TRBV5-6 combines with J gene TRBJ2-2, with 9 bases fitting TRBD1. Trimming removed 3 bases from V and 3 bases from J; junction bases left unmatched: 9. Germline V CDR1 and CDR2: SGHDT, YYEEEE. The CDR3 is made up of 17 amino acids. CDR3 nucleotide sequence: TGTGCCAGCAGCTGGGCCGGGACAGGGATGGACACCGGGGAGCTGTTTTTT. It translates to CASSWAGTGMDTGELFF. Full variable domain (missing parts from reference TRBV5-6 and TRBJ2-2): DAGVTQSPTHLIKTRGQQVTLRCSPKSGHDTVSWYQQALGQGPQFIFQYYEEEERQRGNFPDRFSGHQFPNYSSELNVNALLLGDSALYLCASSWAGTGMDTGELFFGEGSRLTVL.

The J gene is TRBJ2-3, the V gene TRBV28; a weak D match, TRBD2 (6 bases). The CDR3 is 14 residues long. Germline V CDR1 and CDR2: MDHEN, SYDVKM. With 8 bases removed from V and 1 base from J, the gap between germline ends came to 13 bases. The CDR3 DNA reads TGTGCCAGCGCCCTCGGGGGAGGCACAGATACGCAGTATTTT. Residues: CASALGGGTDTQYF.

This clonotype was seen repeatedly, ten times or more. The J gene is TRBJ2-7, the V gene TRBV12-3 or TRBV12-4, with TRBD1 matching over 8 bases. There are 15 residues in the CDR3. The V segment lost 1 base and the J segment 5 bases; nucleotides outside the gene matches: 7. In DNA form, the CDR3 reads TGTGCCAGCAGTTTAGGTTGGCAGGGGGCCCACGAGCAGTACTTC. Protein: CASSLGWQGAHEQYF.

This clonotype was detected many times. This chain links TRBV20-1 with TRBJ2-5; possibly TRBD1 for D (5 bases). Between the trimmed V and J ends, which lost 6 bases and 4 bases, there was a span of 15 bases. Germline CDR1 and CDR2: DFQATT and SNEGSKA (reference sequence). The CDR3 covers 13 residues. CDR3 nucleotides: TGCAGTGCAAAGGTTGCAGGGTCAGAGACCCAGTACTTC. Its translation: CSAKVAGSETQYF.

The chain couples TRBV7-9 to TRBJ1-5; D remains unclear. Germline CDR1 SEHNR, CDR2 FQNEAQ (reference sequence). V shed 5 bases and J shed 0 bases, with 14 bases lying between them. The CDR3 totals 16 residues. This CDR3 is CASSPGGSLSNQPQHF. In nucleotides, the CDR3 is TGTGCCAGCAGCCCGGGTGGCAGCCTTAGCAATCAGCCCCAGCATTTT. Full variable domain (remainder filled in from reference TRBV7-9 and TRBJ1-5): DTGVSQNPRHKITKRGQNVTFRCDPISEHNRLYWYRQTLGQGPEFLTYFQNEAQLEKSRLLSDRFSAERPKGSFSTLEIQRTEQGDSAMYLCASSPGGSLSNQPQHFGDGTRLSIL.

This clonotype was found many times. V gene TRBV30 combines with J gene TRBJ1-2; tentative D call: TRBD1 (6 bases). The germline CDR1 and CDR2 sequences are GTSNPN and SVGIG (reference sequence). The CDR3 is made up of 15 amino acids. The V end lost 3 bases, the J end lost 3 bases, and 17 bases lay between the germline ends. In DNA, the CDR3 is TGTGCCTGGAGCGGAAACAGGGAACTTGACTATGGCTACACCTTC. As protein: CAWSGNRELDYGYTF.

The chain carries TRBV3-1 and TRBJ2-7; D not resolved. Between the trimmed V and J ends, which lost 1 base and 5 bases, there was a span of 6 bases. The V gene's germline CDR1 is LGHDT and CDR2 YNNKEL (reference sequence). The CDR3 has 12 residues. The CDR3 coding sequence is TGTGCCAGCAGCCAAGTGGGTCACGAGCAGTACTTC. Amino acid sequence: CASSQVGHEQYF.

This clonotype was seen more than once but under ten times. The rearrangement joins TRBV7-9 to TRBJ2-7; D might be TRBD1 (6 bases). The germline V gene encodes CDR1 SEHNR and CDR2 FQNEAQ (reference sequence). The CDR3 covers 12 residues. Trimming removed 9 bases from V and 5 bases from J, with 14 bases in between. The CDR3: CASTRGLDEQYF. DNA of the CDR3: TGTGCCAGTACCAGGGGTCTTGACGAGCAGTACTTC.

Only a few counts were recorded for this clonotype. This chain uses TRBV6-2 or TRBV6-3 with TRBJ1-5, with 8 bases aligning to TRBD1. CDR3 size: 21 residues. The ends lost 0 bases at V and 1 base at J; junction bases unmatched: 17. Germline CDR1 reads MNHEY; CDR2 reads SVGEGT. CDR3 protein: CASSYSIIAGGPDMSNQPQHF. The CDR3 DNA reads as TGTGCCAGCAGTTACTCGATTATCGCAGGGGGCCCCGACATGAGCAATCAGCCCCAGCATTTT.

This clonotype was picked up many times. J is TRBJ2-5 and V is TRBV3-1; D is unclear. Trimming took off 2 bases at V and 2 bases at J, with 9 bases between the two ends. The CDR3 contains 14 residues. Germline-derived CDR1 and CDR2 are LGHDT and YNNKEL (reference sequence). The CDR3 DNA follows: TGTGCCAGCAGCCAATCCGAAACGCAAGAGACCCAGTACTTC. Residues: CASSQSETQETQYF.